Shown below are 20 T cell receptor beta chains from a single sample sequenced in a study of metastatic and nonmetastatic thyroid tumors. MiXCR reprocessed the PCR reads for TCRdb. The sample has roughly 53,000 clones, approximately 22% seen once; the top ten hold about 4%. There were no patients who had received any treatment before thyroid surgery. Sequencing was performed on blood. The receptors derive from a female donor with papillary thyroid cancer or a benign thyroid nodule (not recorded which). Some clones in this sample may be carry-over from other donors' samples.

This clone was recorded at least ten times. The genes are TRBV7-9 and TRBJ2-3, with 9 bases aligning to TRBD2. V shed 1 base, J shed 5 bases, and the junction held 7 bases outside the gene matches. Germline CDR1 and CDR2: SEHNR and FQNEAQ (reference sequence). The CDR3 is 16 amino acids. The CDR3 here is CASSLGGGRAGDTQYF. CDR3 in DNA: TGTGCCAGCAGCTTAGGCGGCGGGAGGGCCGGAGATACGCAGTATTTT.

This clone appeared many times. The chain recombines TRBV2 with TRBJ1-5; 7 bases are shared with TRBD1. The germline gives CDR1 SNHLY, CDR2 FYNNEI. CDR3 size: 14 residues. V dropped 6 bases and J dropped 4; count of bases not matched to a gene: 6. CDR3 nucleotide sequence: TGTGCCAGCAGCGGGGACAGTCGAAATCAGCCCCAGCATTTT. Protein product: CASSGDSRNQPQHF.

Details on this clone: Germline is not matched at one junction end, which may reflect a read error. This chain joins TRBV20-1 and TRBJ2-1; 8 bases agree with TRBD2. CDR1 is DFQATT and CDR2 is SNEGSKA in the germline V gene (reference sequence). The CDR3 has 16 amino acids. In DNA, the CDR3 is TGCGGTGCTAGAGGGTTGGCTAGCGGGTTCACGGATGAGCAGTTCTTC. Translating it yields CGARGLASGFTDEQFF.

This clone was seen at least ten times. The chain has TRBV19 and TRBJ2-7; possible D gene TRBD1, 5 bases. Between the trimmed V and J ends, which lost 4 bases and 2 bases, there was a span of 9 bases. Germline loops: CDR1 LNHDA, CDR2 SQIVND (reference sequence). This CDR3 has 13 amino acids. The CDR3 loop is CASSTQGAYEQYF. The CDR3 nucleotides are TGTGCCAGTAGTACCCAGGGTGCCTACGAGCAGTACTTC.

This clone has a count of ten or more. V usage is TRBV30 and J usage is TRBJ1-1, with a possible D match to TRBD1 (5 bases). The CDR3 runs 14 residues. Germline-derived CDR1 and CDR2 are GTSNPN and SVGIG (reference sequence). Trimming removed 1 base from V and 1 base from J, with 10 bases in between. CDR3 residues: CAWSGVTGNTEAFF. CDR3 DNA: TGTGCCTGGAGTGGCGTAACAGGGAACACTGAAGCTTTCTTT. Based on the CDR3 plus reference TRBV30 and TRBJ1-1, the full variable domain is SQTIHQWPATLVQPVGSPLSLECTVEGTSNPNLYWYRQAAGRGLQLLFYSVGIGQISSEVPQNLSASRPQDRQFILSSKKLLLSDSGFYLCAWSGVTGNTEAFFGQGTRLTVV.

As to this clone: A much larger clone differs by one base, so this may be a read error. The gene calls are TRBV11-1 and TRBJ2-7; 7 nucleotides agree with TRBD1. The CDR3 has 16 residues. The V gene's germline CDR1 is SGHAT and CDR2 FQDESV (reference sequence). The V gene end was trimmed by 1 base and the J gene end by 3 bases; junction bases not matched to a gene: 9. CDR3 sequence: CASSLGWTGGDYEQYF. The DNA of the CDR3 is TGTGCCAGCAGCTTAGGCTGGACAGGTGGAGACTACGAGCAGTACTTC. The full variable domain, with the rest looked up from reference TRBV11-1 and TRBJ2-7, is EAEVAQSPRYKITEKSQAVAFWCDPISGHATLYWYRQILGQGPELLVQFQDESVVDDSQLPKDRFSAERLKGVDSTLKIQPAELGDSAMYLCASSLGWTGGDYEQYFGPGTRLTVT.

In DNA, the CDR3 is TGCAGTGCGCGCCGGACAGCGGCCCCCTCCTACGAGCAGTACTTC. Translated: CSARRTAAPSYEQYF. The rearrangement links TRBV20-1 to TRBJ2-7, with D perhaps TRBD1 (6 bases). V lost 6 bases to trimming and J lost 0 bases, with 18 bases between them. Germline CDR1 is DFQATT and CDR2 is SNEGSKA (reference sequence). CDR3 length: 15 amino acids.

The rearrangement uses TRBV20-1 and TRBJ1-3, with D tentatively TRBD1 (6 bases). V was pared by 6 bases and J by 6 bases, with 15 bases between. The CDR3 length is 13 residues. Looked up from germline, CDR1 is DFQATT and CDR2 is SNEGSKA (reference sequence). The CDR3 loop is CSAPTGWENTIYF. The CDR3 DNA reads TGCAGTGCCCCGACAGGTTGGGAAAACACCATATATTTT.

This clone has ten or more counts. Within the sample, other DNA sequences also encode this same CDR3. The V gene is TRBV29-1, the J gene TRBJ1-1, with a weak D call TRBD1 (6 bases). V lost 7 bases and J lost 1, with 13 bases in between. Germline V gene data show CDR1 as SQVTM and CDR2 as ANQGSEA. The CDR3 loop spans 13 amino acids. This CDR3 reads CSGETGGNTEAFF. The CDR3 DNA follows: TGCAGCGGCGAGACAGGTGGGAACACTGAAGCTTTCTTT.

This clone was seen many times. The rearrangement uses TRBV29-1 and TRBJ1-2; 8 nucleotides match TRBD1. V trimming: 4 bases; J trimming: 8 bases; junction bases outside the gene matches: 18. The germline gives CDR1 SQVTM, CDR2 ANQGSEA. The CDR3 covers 16 residues. This CDR3 reads CSVVPYMAQGEEGYTF. In nucleotides, the CDR3 is TGCAGCGTTGTTCCTTATATGGCACAGGGGGAGGAGGGCTACACCTTC.

This clone was seen ten or more times. With a much larger clone just one base away, this may be a read error. The chain links TRBV6-5 to TRBJ2-2; D gene uncertain. Germline values: CDR1 MNHEY, CDR2 SVGAGI. This CDR3 contains 14 residues. Between the trimmed V and J ends, which lost 2 bases and 8 bases, there was a span of 12 bases. The CDR3 DNA follows: TGTGCCAGCAGTTACCGGCGCCTGGGTGGGGAGCTGTTTTTT. It encodes CASSYRRLGGELFF.

This clone was seen many times. Other DNA sequences in this specimen translate into the identical CDR3. The V call is TRBV2, the J call TRBJ1-6, with D maybe TRBD1 (5 bases). The germline V and J ends were trimmed by 1 base and 4 bases, with 11 bases remaining between them. Looked up from germline, CDR1 is SNHLY and CDR2 is FYNNEI. The CDR3 runs 16 residues. The CDR3 nucleotides are TGTGCCAGCAGTGAAGAAAGAACAGGTTATAATTCACCCCTCCACTTT. It yields the protein CASSEERTGYNSPLHF.

This clone occurred many times. CDR3 nucleotide sequence: TGCAGTGCTGTCGCGGGAGAAGTTAATGAGCAGTTCTTC. Residues: CSAVAGEVNEQFF. The V gene is TRBV20-1, the J gene TRBJ2-1; 7 bases are a match to TRBD2. The trim removed 5 bases at V and 7 bases at J, leaving 8 bases unmatched. Per the germline V gene, CDR1 is DFQATT and CDR2 is SNEGSKA (reference sequence). The CDR3 is made up of 13 amino acids.

This clone was detected many times. The V call is TRBV20-1, the J call TRBJ2-7; TRBD2 is a possible D gene (6 bases). CDR3 size: 13 residues. Germline assignment: CDR1 DFQATT and CDR2 SNEGSKA (reference sequence). V dropped 3 bases and J dropped 3 bases, with 12 bases sitting between them. The CDR3: CSARGTHIYEQYF. As DNA, the CDR3 is TGCAGTGCTAGGGGGACTCATATCTACGAGCAGTACTTC.

This clone was counted ten times or more. This chain uses TRBV27 with TRBJ2-7; 7 bases are a match to TRBD2. This CDR3 comprises 15 residues. J lost 2 bases, V lost 6 bases, and 10 bases had no gene match. Germline V gives CDR1 MNHEY, CDR2 SMNVEV (reference sequence). Here the CDR3 DNA reads TGTGCCAGCAGCCCAACCGGGGGGATTACCTACGAGCAGTACTTC. This sequence encodes CASSPTGGITYEQYF.

In regard to this clone: A read error may explain this, as a much larger clone is one base away. The rearrangement uses TRBV25-1 and TRBJ1-2; perhaps TRBD1 as D (6 bases). Germline assignment: CDR1 MGHDK and CDR2 SYGVNS. This CDR3 comprises 14 residues. Trimming took 1 base from V and 8 from J, leaving 14 bases between them. In DNA form, the CDR3 reads TGTGCCAGCAGTGAATTTCTGGTACAGGGAGGCTACACCTTC. Its translation is CASSEFLVQGGYTF.

The chain is built from TRBV28 and TRBJ2-6, with 8 positions matching TRBD1. The CDR3 extends over 18 amino acids. Looked up from germline, CDR1 is MDHEN and CDR2 is SYDVKM. V was clipped by 6 bases and J by 9 bases; unmatched bases: 19. In nucleotides, the CDR3 is TGTGCCAGCAGGCCCCGGGGACAGGCCTCCTCTGGGTTCAACGTCCTGACTTTC. It codes for CASRPRGQASSGFNVLTF.

There are many counts of this clone. V gene TRBV11-2 combines with J gene TRBJ1-1; 7 bases agree with TRBD1. The V gene's germline CDR1 is SGHAT and CDR2 FQNNGV. The junction had 11 bases not matched to a gene; V was cut back by 6 bases and J by 1 base. This CDR3 comprises 16 residues. The CDR3 region is CASSYIFGQENTEAFF. The CDR3 DNA reads as TGTGCCAGCAGTTATATCTTCGGACAGGAGAACACTGAAGCTTTCTTT.

This clone was seen many times. In DNA form, the CDR3 reads TGTGCCAGCAGTTTCCAGGGTCCACCCCTCCACTTT. It is translated as CASSFQGPPLHF. The V and J genes are TRBV28 and TRBJ1-6, with D possibly matching TRBD1 (5 bases). CDR1 is MDHEN, CDR2 SYDVKM, per germline. The CDR3 is 12 residues long. Trimming took 3 bases from V and 11 from J, leaving 8 bases between them.

About this clone: A clone one base away is much larger, so this may be a read error. This chain connects TRBV30 to TRBJ2-5; D assignment may be TRBD1 or TRBD2 (6 bases each). Trimming removed 7 bases at V and 7 bases at J, with 19 bases between. Germline assignment: CDR1 GTSNPN and CDR2 SVGIG (reference sequence). The CDR3 is 13 amino acids. CDR3 nucleotide sequence: TGTGCCTTTGCCCCGGGGGCTGGGCGGACCCAGTACTTC. Protein sequence: CAFAPGAGRTQYF. The variable domain in full, with the rest retrieved from reference TRBV30 and TRBJ2-5, is SQTIHQWPATLVQPVGSPLSLECTVEGTSNPNLYWYRQAAGRGLQLLFYSVGIGQISSEVPQNLSASRPQDRQFILSSKKLLLSDSGFYLCAFAPGAGRTQYFGPGTRLLVL.